Sequencing of this T cell receptor (beta chain) was carried out in a study of CXCR3-negative and CXCR3-positive naive CD8 T cells. To note about this clonotype: Its target is unknown.

UMI-labeled 5' RACE TRB cDNA libraries were prepared from the cells. TCRdb reanalyzed the 5' RACE reads and collapses them to one entry per CDR3 protein, without DNA. This sample's table reports around 90,000 distinct CDR3 sequences. By phenotype, naive CD8+ T cells were CD45RO-CCR7+CD27+CD95-. The CDR3 loop spans 14 amino acids. Germline V gives CDR1 SQVTM, CDR2 ANQGSEA. General study findings and limits: Relative to CXCR3-negative naive cells, CXCR3-positive naive cells had more hydrophobic TRB CDR3s. The study found comparably high diversity in both naive subsets and much lower diversity in memory CD8+ cells. Researchers reported similar TRBV-TRBJ usage in naive CXCR3-negative and CXCR3-positive cells, though memory differed.

Sequenced sample: naive CXCR3- CD8+ T cells from blood. Subset in this sample: CD45RO-CCR7+CD27+CD95- naive CD8+ T cells lacking CXCR3 (TNR3-). The genes are TRBV29-1 and TRBJ1-1. The TCR was taken from a human donor in good health. Some clones in this sample may be carry-over from other donors' samples. CDR3 sequence reads: CSVEVPGLGTEAFF.